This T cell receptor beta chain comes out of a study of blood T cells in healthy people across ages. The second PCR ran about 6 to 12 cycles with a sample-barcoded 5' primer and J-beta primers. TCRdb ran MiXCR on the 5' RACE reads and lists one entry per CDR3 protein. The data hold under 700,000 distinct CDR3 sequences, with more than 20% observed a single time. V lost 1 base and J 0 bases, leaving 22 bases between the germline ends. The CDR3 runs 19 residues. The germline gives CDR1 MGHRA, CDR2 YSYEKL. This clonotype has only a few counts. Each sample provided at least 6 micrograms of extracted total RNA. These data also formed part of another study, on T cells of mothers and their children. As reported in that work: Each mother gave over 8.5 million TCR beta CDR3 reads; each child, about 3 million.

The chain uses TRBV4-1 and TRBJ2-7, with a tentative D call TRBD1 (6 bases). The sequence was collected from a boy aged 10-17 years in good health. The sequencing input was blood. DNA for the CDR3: TGCGCCAGCAGCCAAGGGTATGGTCTAACAGGGACCGTCTCCTACGAGCAGTACTTC. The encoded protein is CASSQGYGLTGTVSYEQYF.